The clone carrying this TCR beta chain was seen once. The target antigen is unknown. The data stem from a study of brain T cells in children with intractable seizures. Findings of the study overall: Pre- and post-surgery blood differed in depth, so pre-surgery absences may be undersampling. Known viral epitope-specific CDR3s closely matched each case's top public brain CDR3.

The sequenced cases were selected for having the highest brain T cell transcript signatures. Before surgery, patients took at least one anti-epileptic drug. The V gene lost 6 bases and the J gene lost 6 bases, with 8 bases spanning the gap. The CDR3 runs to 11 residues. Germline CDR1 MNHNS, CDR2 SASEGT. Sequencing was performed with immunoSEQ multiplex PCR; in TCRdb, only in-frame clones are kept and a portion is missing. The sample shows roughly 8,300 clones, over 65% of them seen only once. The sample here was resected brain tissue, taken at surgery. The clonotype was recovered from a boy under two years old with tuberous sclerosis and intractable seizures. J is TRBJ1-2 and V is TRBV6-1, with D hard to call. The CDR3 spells CASRNVDGYTF. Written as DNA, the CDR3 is TGTGCCAGCAGGAACGTAGATGGCTACACCTTC.